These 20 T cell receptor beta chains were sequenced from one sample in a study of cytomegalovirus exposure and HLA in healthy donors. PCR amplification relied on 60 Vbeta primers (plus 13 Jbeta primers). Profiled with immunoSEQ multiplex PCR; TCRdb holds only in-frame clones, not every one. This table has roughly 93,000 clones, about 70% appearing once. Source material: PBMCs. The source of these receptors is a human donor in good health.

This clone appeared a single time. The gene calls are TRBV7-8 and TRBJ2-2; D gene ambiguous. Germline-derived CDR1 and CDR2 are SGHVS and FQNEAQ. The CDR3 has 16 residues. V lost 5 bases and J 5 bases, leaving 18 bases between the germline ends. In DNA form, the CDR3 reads TGTGCCAGCAGCACCGCTGGCACAATCTCTACCGGGGAGCTGTTTTTT. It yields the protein CASSTAGTISTGELFF. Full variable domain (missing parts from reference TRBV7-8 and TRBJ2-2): GAGVSQSPRYKVAKRGQDVALRCDPISGHVSLFWYQQALGQGPEFLTYFQNEAQLDKSGLPSDRFFAERPEGSVSTLKIQRTQQEDSAVYLCASSTAGTISTGELFFGEGSRLTVL.

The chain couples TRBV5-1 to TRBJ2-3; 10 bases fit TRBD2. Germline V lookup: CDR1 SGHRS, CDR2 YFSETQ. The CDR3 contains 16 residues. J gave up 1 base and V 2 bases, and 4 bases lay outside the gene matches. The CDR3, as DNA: TGCGCCAGCAGCTTTACCCTAGCGGGAGGCACAGATACGCAGTATTTT. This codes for CASSFTLAGGTDTQYF.

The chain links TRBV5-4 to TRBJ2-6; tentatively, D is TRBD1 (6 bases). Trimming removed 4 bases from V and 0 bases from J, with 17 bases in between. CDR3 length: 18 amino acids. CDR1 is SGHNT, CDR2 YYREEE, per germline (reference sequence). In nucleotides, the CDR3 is TGTGCCAGCAGCGGTGTCCGGACAGCTTCCTCTGGGGCCAACGTCCTGACTTTC. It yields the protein CASSGVRTASSGANVLTF.

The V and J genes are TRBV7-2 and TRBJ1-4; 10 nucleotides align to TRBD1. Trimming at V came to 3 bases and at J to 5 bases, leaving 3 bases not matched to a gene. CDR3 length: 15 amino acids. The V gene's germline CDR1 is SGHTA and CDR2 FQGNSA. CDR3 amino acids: CASSFGDRGNEKLFF. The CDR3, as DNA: TGTGCCAGCAGCTTTGGGGACAGGGGAAATGAAAAACTGTTTTTT. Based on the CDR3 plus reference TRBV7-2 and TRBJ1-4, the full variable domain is GAGVSQSPSNKVTEKGKDVELRCDPISGHTALYWYRQSLGQGLEFLIYFQGNSAPDKSGLPSDRFSAERTGGSVSTLTIQRTQQEDSAVYLCASSFGDRGNEKLFFGSGTQLSVL.

The CDR3 DNA follows: TGTGCCAGCGGACCCAGGGACACCTTGGGGGAGCTGTTTTTT. Encoded protein: CASGPRDTLGELFF. The chain uses TRBV7-2 and TRBJ2-2; D is perhaps TRBD1 (6 bases). Trimming stripped 8 bases from V and 8 bases from J, with 18 bases between. The germline CDR1 and CDR2 sequences are SGHTA and FQGNSA. The CDR3 runs 14 residues.

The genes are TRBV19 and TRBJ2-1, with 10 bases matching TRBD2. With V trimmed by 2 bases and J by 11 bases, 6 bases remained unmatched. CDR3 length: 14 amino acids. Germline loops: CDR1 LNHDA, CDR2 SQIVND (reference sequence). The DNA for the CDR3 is TGTGCCAGTAGTATAAAAACACTAGCGGGGAAGCAGTTCTTC. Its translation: CASSIKTLAGKQFF.

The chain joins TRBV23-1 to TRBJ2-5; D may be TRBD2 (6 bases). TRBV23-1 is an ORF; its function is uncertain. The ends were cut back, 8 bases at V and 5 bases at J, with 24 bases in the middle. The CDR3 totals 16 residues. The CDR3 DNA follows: TGCGCCAGCTCCCCCATGGAGGGCCTAGGTCGGGAGACCCAGTACTTC. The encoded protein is CASSPMEGLGRETQYF.

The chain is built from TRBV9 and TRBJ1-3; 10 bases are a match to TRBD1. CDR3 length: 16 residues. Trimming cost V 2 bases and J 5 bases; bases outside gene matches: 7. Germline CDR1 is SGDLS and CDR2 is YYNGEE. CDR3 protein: CASSVGGQGLRNTIYF. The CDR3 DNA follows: TGTGCCAGCAGCGTGGGGGGACAGGGGTTGCGAAACACCATATATTTT.

DNA of the CDR3: TGTGCCAGCACACCGAACAGGGCCAATAACTATGGCTACACCTTC. It translates to CASTPNRANNYGYTF. The genes are TRBV6-5 and TRBJ1-2, with a weak D call TRBD1 (6 bases). Looked up from germline, CDR1 is MNHEY and CDR2 is SVGAGI. The V gene lost 7 bases and the J gene lost 1 base, with 16 bases spanning the gap. CDR3 length: 15 residues.

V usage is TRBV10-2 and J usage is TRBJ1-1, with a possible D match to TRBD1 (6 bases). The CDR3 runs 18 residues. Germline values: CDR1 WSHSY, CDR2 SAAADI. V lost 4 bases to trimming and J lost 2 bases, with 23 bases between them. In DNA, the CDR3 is TGCGCCAGCAGTGTATCCGCGACGTGGACAGCCCCCAACACTGAAGCTTTCTTT. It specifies CASSVSATWTAPNTEAFF.

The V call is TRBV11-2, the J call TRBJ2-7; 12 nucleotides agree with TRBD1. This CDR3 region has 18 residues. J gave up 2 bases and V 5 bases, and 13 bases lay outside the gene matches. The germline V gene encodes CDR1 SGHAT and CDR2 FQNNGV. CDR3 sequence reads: CASSLRSGTGGKTYEQYF. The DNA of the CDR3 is TGTGCCAGCAGCCTAAGGTCCGGGACAGGGGGCAAGACCTACGAGCAGTACTTC.

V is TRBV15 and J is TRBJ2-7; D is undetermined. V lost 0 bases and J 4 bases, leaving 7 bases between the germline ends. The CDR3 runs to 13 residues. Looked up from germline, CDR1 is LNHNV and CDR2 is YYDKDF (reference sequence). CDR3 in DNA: TGTGCCACCAGCAGAGATCGAGGTTACGAGCAGTACTTC. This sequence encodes CATSRDRGYEQYF.

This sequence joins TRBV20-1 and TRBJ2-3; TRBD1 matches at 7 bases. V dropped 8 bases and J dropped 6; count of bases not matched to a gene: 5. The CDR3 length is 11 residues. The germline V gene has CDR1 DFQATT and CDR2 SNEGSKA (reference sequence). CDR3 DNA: TGCAGTCTAGACAGGGACGATACGCAGTATTTT. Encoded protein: CSLDRDDTQYF.

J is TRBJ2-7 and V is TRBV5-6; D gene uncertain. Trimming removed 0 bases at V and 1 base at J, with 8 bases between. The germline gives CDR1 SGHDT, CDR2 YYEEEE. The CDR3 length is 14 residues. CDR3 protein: CASSLGSWSYEQYF. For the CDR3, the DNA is TGTGCCAGCAGCTTGGGGAGTTGGTCCTACGAGCAGTACTTC.

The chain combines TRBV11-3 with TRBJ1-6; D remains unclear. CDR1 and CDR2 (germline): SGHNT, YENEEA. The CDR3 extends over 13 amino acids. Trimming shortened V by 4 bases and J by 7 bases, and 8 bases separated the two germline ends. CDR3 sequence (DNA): TGTGCCAGCAGCTATCTTCGGAATTCACCCCTCCACTTT. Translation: CASSYLRNSPLHF.

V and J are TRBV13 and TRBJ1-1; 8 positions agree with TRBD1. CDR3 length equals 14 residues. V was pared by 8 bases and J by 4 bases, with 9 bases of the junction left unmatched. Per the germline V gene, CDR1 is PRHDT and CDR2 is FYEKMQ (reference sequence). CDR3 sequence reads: CASGLQGVPTEAFF. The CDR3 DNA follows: TGTGCCAGCGGGCTACAGGGGGTTCCCACTGAAGCTTTCTTT.

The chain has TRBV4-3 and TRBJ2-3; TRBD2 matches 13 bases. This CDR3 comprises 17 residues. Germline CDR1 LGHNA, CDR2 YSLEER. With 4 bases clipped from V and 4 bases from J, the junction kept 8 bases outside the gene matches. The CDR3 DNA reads TGCGCCAGCAGCCTCGGACTAGCGGGAGTGGTGGCAGATACGCAGTATTTT. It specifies CASSLGLAGVVADTQYF.

Written as DNA, the CDR3 is TGTGCCAGCAGCTTCAAGATAGACTATGGCTACACCTTC. This encodes CASSFKIDYGYTF. The chain couples TRBV7-8 to TRBJ1-2; D not certain. Germline lookup yields CDR1 SGHVS and CDR2 FQNEAQ. V shed 3 bases and J shed 3 bases, with 8 bases lying between them. This CDR3 spans 13 amino acids. Full variable domain (missing parts from reference TRBV7-8 and TRBJ1-2): GAGVSQSPRYKVAKRGQDVALRCDPISGHVSLFWYQQALGQGPEFLTYFQNEAQLDKSGLPSDRFFAERPEGSVSTLKIQRTQQEDSAVYLCASSFKIDYGYTFGSGTRLTVV.

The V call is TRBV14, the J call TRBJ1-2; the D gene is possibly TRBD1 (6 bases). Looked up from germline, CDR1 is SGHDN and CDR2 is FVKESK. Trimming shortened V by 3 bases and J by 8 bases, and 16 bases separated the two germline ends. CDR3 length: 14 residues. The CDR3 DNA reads TGTGCCAGCAGCCATCCGGGGGGCCTCGGGGGCTACACCTTC. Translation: CASSHPGGLGGYTF.

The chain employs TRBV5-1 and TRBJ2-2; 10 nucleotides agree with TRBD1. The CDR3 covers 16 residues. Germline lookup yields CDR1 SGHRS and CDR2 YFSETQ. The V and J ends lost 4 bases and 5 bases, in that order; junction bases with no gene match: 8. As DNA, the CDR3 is TGCGCCAGCAGCCCCTCCGGGACAGGGGTAACCGGGGAGCTGTTTTTT. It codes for CASSPSGTGVTGELFF. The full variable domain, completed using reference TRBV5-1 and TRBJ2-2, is KAGVTQTPRYLIKTRGQQVTLSCSPISGHRSVSWYQQTPGQGLQFLFEYFSETQRNKGNFPGRFSGRQFSNSRSEMNVSTLELGDSALYLCASSPSGTGVTGELFFGEGSRLTVL.